These 20 T cell receptor beta chains share one sample of origin, sequenced in a study of T cells in Graves' hyperthyroidism and ophthalmopathy. TCR beta CDR3 regions were amplified from RNA transcripts. TCR CDR3 underwent first-round RT-PCR with the HTBI primer set. Each CDR3 protein is one row after TCRdb ran MiXCR on the multiplex PCR reads. Among around 690,000 distinct CDR3 sequences listed, around 16% were seen once. Specimen: blood. These receptors were collected from a man in his fifties with Graves' hyperthyroidism.

This clonotype was observed a few times. The gene calls are TRBV30 and TRBJ2-1; perhaps TRBD2 as D (5 bases). CDR1 is GTSNPN and CDR2 is SVGIG in the germline V gene (reference sequence). The CDR3 runs to 14 residues. Trimming took off 2 bases at V and 9 bases at J, with 17 bases between the two ends. The CDR3 DNA reads TGTGCCTGGAGTCCCCTCCTAGCCCGGGTTGAGCAGTTCTTC. Translated: CAWSPLLARVEQFF.

In its sample, this clonotype was seen many times. The V and J genes are TRBV7-9 and TRBJ1-1; D call uncertain. The germline V and J ends were trimmed by 1 base and 3 bases, with 9 bases remaining between them. This CDR3 contains 14 residues. CDR1 and CDR2 from the germline V gene are SEHNR and FQNEAQ (reference sequence). CDR3 DNA sequence: TGTGCCAGCAGCTTAGGAATGATGGACACTGAAGCTTTCTTT. This encodes CASSLGMMDTEAFF. The full variable domain, its missing parts supplied by reference TRBV7-9 and TRBJ1-1, is DTGVSQNPRHKITKRGQNVTFRCDPISEHNRLYWYRQTLGQGPEFLTYFQNEAQLEKSRLLSDRFSAERPKGSFSTLEIQRTEQGDSAMYLCASSLGMMDTEAFFGQGTRLTVV.

The chain employs TRBV6-5 and TRBJ2-7, with a possible D match to TRBD1 (6 bases). With 1 base removed from V and 5 bases from J, the gap between germline ends came to 12 bases. Germline V gene data show CDR1 as MNHEY and CDR2 as SVGAGI. This CDR3 contains 14 residues. The CDR3 loop reads CASSYFRGIDEQYF. DNA of the CDR3: TGTGCCAGCAGTTACTTCAGGGGCATCGACGAGCAGTACTTC.

Ten or more counts support this clonotype. The CDR3, as DNA: TGCGCCAGCAGTGACAAGCCGGGACTAGCTTCCGAGCAGTACTTC. Its protein is CASSDKPGLASEQYF. V usage is TRBV10-2 and J usage is TRBJ2-7, with 9 bases fitting TRBD2. The V gene's germline CDR1 is WSHSY and CDR2 SAAADI. The CDR3 consists of 15 residues. The V and J ends lost 3 bases and 6 bases, in that order; junction bases with no gene match: 9.

This clonotype was counted ten times or more. The rearrangement uses TRBV28 and TRBJ2-2; possibly TRBD1 for D (6 bases). Trimming took off 4 bases at V and 1 base at J, with 10 bases between the two ends. There are 15 residues in the CDR3. Germline-derived CDR1 and CDR2 are MDHEN and SYDVKM. CDR3 in amino acids: CASSSIGGNTGELFF. In nucleotides, the CDR3 is TGTGCCAGCAGTTCGATAGGGGGGAACACCGGGGAGCTGTTTTTT.

Many counts were recorded for this clonotype. The rearrangement uses TRBV20-1 and TRBJ1-6, with D unresolved. Germline assignment: CDR1 DFQATT and CDR2 SNEGSKA (reference sequence). The CDR3 sequence is 13 residues long. V was shortened by 7 bases and J by 5 bases, with 12 bases between the two germline ends. The CDR3 loop reads CSVTSGDNSPLHF. The CDR3, as DNA: TGCAGTGTGACTAGTGGGGATAATTCACCCCTCCACTTT.

This clonotype was seen repeatedly, ten times or more. The chain combines TRBV5-1 with TRBJ1-1, with 9 positions matching TRBD1. The CDR3 totals 13 residues. Germline V gene sequence: CDR1 SGHRS, CDR2 YFSETQ. V dropped 5 bases and J dropped 3; count of bases not matched to a gene: 2. CDR3 amino acids: CASRRQGDTEAFF. The DNA of the CDR3 is TGCGCCAGCAGAAGACAGGGGGACACTGAAGCTTTCTTT.

For the CDR3, the DNA is TGTGCCAGCAGCCCCGGGGTGTTGAGGGGCCGGGGGAACACTGAAGCTTTCTTT. It is translated as CASSPGVLRGRGNTEAFF. The chain couples TRBV7-2 to TRBJ1-1; tentatively, D is TRBD1 (5 bases). The germline CDR1 and CDR2 sequences are SGHTA and FQGNSA. Trimming pared 5 bases from V and 1 base from J, leaving 23 bases between. CDR3 size: 18 residues.

The V and J genes are TRBV4-1 and TRBJ2-1, with D maybe TRBD1 (6 bases). This CDR3 region has 15 residues. Germline V gene lookup returns CDR1 MGHRA and CDR2 YSYEKL. Trimming took off 6 bases at V and 8 bases at J, with 20 bases between the two ends. The CDR3 DNA reads as TGCGCCAGCAGGGACAGCGGCCTCCGACGGGATGAGCAGTTCTTC. Amino acid sequence: CASRDSGLRRDEQFF.

There are many counts of this clonotype. The chain recombines TRBV2 with TRBJ1-3; D is undetermined. The V gene lost 3 bases and the J gene lost 0 bases, with 9 bases spanning the gap. The CDR3 consists of 15 residues. Germline CDR1 is SNHLY and CDR2 is FYNNEI. The CDR3 is CASSDGHFSGNTIYF. The CDR3 nucleotides read TGTGCCAGCAGTGACGGTCATTTCTCTGGAAACACCATATATTTT.

The J gene is TRBJ2-1, the V gene TRBV2, with 10 bases that match TRBD2. Germline CDR1 SNHLY, CDR2 FYNNEI. Trimming took 5 bases from V and 9 from J; bases not matched to a gene: 7. CDR3 length equals 14 residues. DNA of the CDR3: TGTGCCAGCAGTCCCATAGCGGGAGGCGGTGAGCAGTTCTTC. Its protein is CASSPIAGGGEQFF.

This clonotype was recorded a few times. J is TRBJ1-2 and V is TRBV7-9; 8 positions agree with TRBD1. J gave up 3 bases and V 1 base, and 7 bases lay outside the gene matches. The CDR3 is made up of 16 amino acids. CDR1 SEHNR and CDR2 FQNEAQ come from the germline V gene (reference sequence). Written as DNA, the CDR3 is TGTGCCAGCAGCTTAGGTCCGTTGACAGGGGACTATGGCTACACCTTC. Translated, it gives CASSLGPLTGDYGYTF.

This clonotype was found many times. CDR3 nucleotides: TGTGCCAGCAGTTTACCACCGACCACGAGGAATGAGCAGTTCTTC. The encoded protein is CASSLPPTTRNEQFF. The V gene is TRBV27, the J gene TRBJ2-1; D is undetermined. Germline loops: CDR1 MNHEY, CDR2 SMNVEV (reference sequence). The CDR3 has 15 amino acids. Trimming pared 2 bases from V and 7 bases from J, leaving 15 bases between.

The chain employs TRBV29-1 and TRBJ2-1; D gene uncertain. The CDR3 totals 12 residues. V gave up 3 bases and J gave up 6 bases, with 9 bases separating them. Germline CDR1 reads SQVTM; CDR2 reads ANQGSEA. The CDR3 bases are TGCAGCGTTGATCTCAGAACCAATGAGCAGTTCTTC. Translation gives CSVDLRTNEQFF.

This clonotype has a count of ten or more. The J gene is TRBJ2-5, the V gene TRBV7-9, with D possibly being TRBD1 (6 bases). Germline CDR1 SEHNR, CDR2 FQNEAQ (reference sequence). Trimming took off 5 bases at V and 2 bases at J, with 9 bases between the two ends. This CDR3 is 13 amino acids long. DNA for the CDR3: TGTGCCAGCAGCCTGGGGGCGCAAGAGACCCAGTACTTC. Protein: CASSLGAQETQYF. The full variable domain, its missing parts supplied by reference TRBV7-9 and TRBJ2-5, is DTGVSQNPRHKITKRGQNVTFRCDPISEHNRLYWYRQTLGQGPEFLTYFQNEAQLEKSRLLSDRFSAERPKGSFSTLEIQRTEQGDSAMYLCASSLGAQETQYFGPGTRLLVL.

This clonotype was counted a few times. The rearrangement links TRBV30 to TRBJ2-3, with 7 bases matching TRBD2. Germline CDR1 is GTSNPN and CDR2 is SVGIG (reference sequence). With 5 bases clipped from V and 4 bases from J, the junction kept 6 bases outside the gene matches. CDR3 length equals 13 residues. The CDR3 sequence is CAWGSGGADTQYF. The CDR3 nucleotides read TGTGCCTGGGGTTCGGGGGGTGCAGATACGCAGTATTTT. The whole variable domain, remainder taken from reference TRBV30 and TRBJ2-3, is SQTIHQWPATLVQPVGSPLSLECTVEGTSNPNLYWYRQAAGRGLQLLFYSVGIGQISSEVPQNLSASRPQDRQFILSSKKLLLSDSGFYLCAWGSGGADTQYFGPGTRLTVL.

This clonotype turned up a few times. This clone may be a read error of a much larger clone one base away. V gene TRBV6-2 or TRBV6-3 combines with J gene TRBJ1-5, with D possibly TRBD1 on 6 matching bases. The CDR3 loop spans 14 amino acids. V lost 6 bases and J 0 bases, leaving 9 bases between the germline ends. CDR1 MNHEY and CDR2 SVGEGT come from the germline V gene. CDR3 in amino acids: CASRRTDSNQPQHF. CDR3 in DNA: TGTGCCAGCAGGCGGACAGATAGCAATCAGCCCCAGCATTTT.

Many counts were recorded for this clonotype. The genes are TRBV6-1 and TRBJ1-1, with unresolved D. V dropped 5 bases and J dropped 2 bases, with 21 bases sitting between them. Germline V gives CDR1 MNHNS, CDR2 SASEGT. The CDR3 is 17 residues long. The DNA of the CDR3 is TGTGCCAGCAGTCTTGACCCGTATTCACACATAAACACTGAAGCTTTCTTT. Translated, it gives CASSLDPYSHINTEAFF.

The chain is built from TRBV3-1 and TRBJ2-1, with 9 bases that match TRBD1. Losses at the gene ends were 4 bases for V and 8 bases for J; bases not matched to a gene: 9. Germline V gives CDR1 LGHDT, CDR2 YNNKEL (reference sequence). The CDR3 has 15 residues. CDR3 coding DNA: TGTGCCAGCAGCCTCCGGGACAGGGTTCAAGATGAGCAGTTCTTC. Protein product: CASSLRDRVQDEQFF.

In this sample, this clonotype turned up many times. The chain employs TRBV12-3 or TRBV12-4 and TRBJ1-1; perhaps TRBD1 as D (6 bases). The V gene lost 7 bases and the J gene lost 4 bases, with 22 bases spanning the gap. The CDR3 contains 16 residues. CDR3 sequence (DNA): TGTGCCAGCAACTTAAACAGGGCCTCGGAATCCACTGAAGCTTTCTTT. It codes for CASNLNRASESTEAFF.